A single sample gave rise to the 8 T cell receptor beta chains below, sequenced in a study of T cells in Graves' hyperthyroidism and ophthalmopathy. TCR beta CDR3 regions were amplified from RNA transcripts. In the first-round RT-PCR of the TCR CDR3, the HTBI primer set was used. TCRdb called the multiplex PCR reads again in MiXCR, with one record for every CDR3 protein. The data hold 300,000 to 450,000 distinct CDR3 sequences, with more than 15% observed a single time. The sequencing sample was made of blood. The source of these receptors is a woman younger than 30 with Graves' hyperthyroidism that later progressed to Graves' ophthalmopathy.

This clonotype was observed many times. This chain links TRBV27 with TRBJ2-7; D perhaps matches TRBD2 (5 bases). This CDR3 has 14 residues. The germline gives CDR1 MNHEY, CDR2 SMNVEV (reference sequence). V was cut by 7 bases and J by 3 bases, with 16 bases left in between. The CDR3 DNA is TGTGCCAGCAAAATCCGGGGTAATTTCTACGAGCAGTACTTC. Its translation is CASKIRGNFYEQYF.

Concerning this clonotype itself: The junction and the germline gene differ at one end; a read error may be behind it. This sequence joins TRBV25-1 and TRBJ1-1; D gene uncertain. CDR1 is MGHDK, CDR2 SYGVNS, per germline. This CDR3 has 10 amino acids. The CDR3 loop is CASMRTGAFF. DNA of the CDR3: TGTGCCAGCATGAGGACTGGAGCTTTCTTT.

The CDR3 loop is CASSLLAGRDEQFF. CDR3 bases: TGTGCCAGCAGCTTACTAGCGGGTAGGGATGAGCAGTTCTTC. The chain combines TRBV11-2 with TRBJ2-1; 8 nucleotides match TRBD2. From germline, CDR1 is SGHAT and CDR2 FQNNGV. The J segment lost 8 bases and the V segment lost 2 bases, leaving 5 bases of the junction unmatched. The CDR3 spans 14 residues. Complete variable domain (other parts from reference TRBV11-2 and TRBJ2-1): EAGVAQSPRYKIIEKRQSVAFWCNPISGHATLYWYQQILGQGPKLLIQFQNNGVVDDSQLPKDRFSAERLKGVDSTLKIQPAKLEDSAVYLCASSLLAGRDEQFFGPGTRLTVL.

At least ten counts were recorded for this clonotype. The chain uses TRBV19 and TRBJ1-5, with TRBD1 matching 9 bases. Germline CDR1 LNHDA, CDR2 SQIVND (reference sequence). This CDR3 has 14 residues. After removal of 4 bases from V and 4 bases from J, the junction contained 2 bases not matched to a gene. CDR3 nucleotides: TGTGCCAGTAGTAGACAGGGGGTTAATCAGCCCCAGCATTTT. Its protein is CASSRQGVNQPQHF. The full variable domain, completed using reference TRBV19 and TRBJ1-5, is DGGITQSPKYLFRKEGQNVTLSCEQNLNHDAMYWYRQDPGQGLRLIYYSQIVNDFQKGDIAEGYSVSREKKESFPLTVTSAQKNPTAFYLCASSRQGVNQPQHFGDGTRLSIL.

At least ten counts were recorded for this clonotype. The chain uses TRBV28 and TRBJ2-1, with TRBD2 matching over 9 bases. This CDR3 has 14 residues. Losses at the gene ends were 5 bases for V and 6 bases for J; bases not matched to a gene: 5. Germline V CDR1 and CDR2: MDHEN, SYDVKM. CDR3 in amino acids: CASSTSLAGNEQFF. The CDR3 nucleotides are TGTGCCAGCAGTACGTCACTAGCGGGCAATGAGCAGTTCTTC.

The chain joins TRBV15 to TRBJ2-5, with D perhaps matching TRBD2 (6 bases). Trimming stripped 3 bases from V and 3 bases from J, with 32 bases between. The CDR3 contains 21 residues. The germline gives CDR1 LNHNV, CDR2 YYDKDF (reference sequence). The CDR3 spells CATSRRMDWRAGSALKETQYF. The CDR3, as DNA: TGTGCCACCAGCAGGAGGATGGACTGGAGGGCGGGCAGTGCTCTAAAAGAGACCCAGTACTTC.

This clonotype was detected many times. This chain connects TRBV7-6 to TRBJ2-5; D gene uncertain. The germline V gene encodes CDR1 SGHVS and CDR2 FNYEAQ. The CDR3 totals 14 residues. Trimming left V 0 bases short and J 0 bases short, with 5 bases between. CDR3 nucleotide sequence: TGTGCCAGCAGCTTAGCCCCGTACCAAGAGACCCAGTACTTC. This sequence encodes CASSLAPYQETQYF.

This clonotype was recorded at least ten times. The chain has TRBV11-2 and TRBJ2-2; 7 bases line up with TRBD1. The junction had 5 bases not matched to a gene; V was cut back by 0 bases and J by 10 bases. This CDR3 is built from 14 residues. Germline CDR1 is SGHAT and CDR2 is FQNNGV. CDR3 bases: TGTGCCAGCAGCTTAGATCCCGGGACAGCGGAGCTGTTTTTT. Translated: CASSLDPGTAELFF.